The clone carrying this TCR beta chain was counted between two and nine times. CDR3 length: 13 residues. Germline lookup yields CDR1 GTSNPN and CDR2 SVGIG (reference sequence). Deletions cut 1 base from V and 10 bases from J, with 11 bases between. The source of the sample is a study of technical replicates of blood from several donors. Clones were read by immunoSEQ multiplex PCR, and TCRdb kept only the in-frame ones, dropping some. The profile shows some 71,000 clones, approximately 96% of them singletons. The specimen sequenced was T cells isolated from PBMCs. The rearrangement uses TRBV30 and TRBJ1-6; D not certain. This clonotype was obtained from a human donor in good health. CDR3 amino acids: CAWSDQVGSPLHF. DNA for the CDR3: TGTGCCTGGAGTGACCAGGTTGGGTCACCCCTCCACTTT.